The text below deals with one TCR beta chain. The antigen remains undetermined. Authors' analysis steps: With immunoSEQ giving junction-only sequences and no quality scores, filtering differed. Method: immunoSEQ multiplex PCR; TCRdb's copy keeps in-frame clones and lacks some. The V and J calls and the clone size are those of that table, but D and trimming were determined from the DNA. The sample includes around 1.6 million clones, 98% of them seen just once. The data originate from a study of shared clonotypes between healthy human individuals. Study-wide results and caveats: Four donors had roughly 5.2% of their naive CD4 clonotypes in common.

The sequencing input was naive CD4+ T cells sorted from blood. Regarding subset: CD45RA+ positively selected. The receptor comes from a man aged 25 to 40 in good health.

CDR3 sequence (DNA): TGTGCCAGCAGCTTTCGTGGCGGGAGAGGCCCTGAGCAGTTCTTC. Translation: CASSFRGGRGPEQFF. The chain carries TRBV11-2 and TRBJ2-1, with 7 nucleotides matching TRBD2. This CDR3 region has 15 residues. Losses at the gene ends were 3 bases for V and 9 bases for J; bases not matched to a gene: 11. Germline CDR1 is SGHAT and CDR2 is FQNNGV.